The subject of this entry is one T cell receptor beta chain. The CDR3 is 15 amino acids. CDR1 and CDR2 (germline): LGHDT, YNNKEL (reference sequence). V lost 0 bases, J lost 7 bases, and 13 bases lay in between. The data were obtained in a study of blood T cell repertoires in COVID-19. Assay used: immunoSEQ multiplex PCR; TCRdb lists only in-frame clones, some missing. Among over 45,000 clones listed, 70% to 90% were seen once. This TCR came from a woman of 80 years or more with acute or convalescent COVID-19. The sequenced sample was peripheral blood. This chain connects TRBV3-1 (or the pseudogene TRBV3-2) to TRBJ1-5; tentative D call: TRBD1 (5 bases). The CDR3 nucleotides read TGTGCCAGCAGCCAAGATGGATCAGGGTCGCAGCCCCAGCATTTT. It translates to CASSQDGSGSQPQHF.